Listed here are 32 T cell receptor beta chains from one sample, sequenced in a study of blood T cell repertoires in COVID-19. Profiling relied on immunoSEQ multiplex PCR, and the TCRdb table lists in-frame clones only, not all of them. Of approximately 70,000 clones in the sample, approximately 86% were seen once. The source material was peripheral blood. The receptors shown here come from a woman aged 60 to 75 with acute or convalescent COVID-19.

This clone came up once. The chain recombines TRBV10-3 with TRBJ1-5; D remains unclear. Germline V CDR1 and CDR2: ENHRY, SYGVKD. With 8 bases removed from V and 5 bases from J, the gap between germline ends came to 10 bases. The CDR3 runs 12 residues. CDR3 bases: TGTGCCATCCGCAGTGAGGATCAGCCCCAGCATTTT. This gives the protein CAIRSEDQPQHF.

This sequence joins TRBV2 and TRBJ1-5; D is uncertain. CDR3 size: 14 residues. V lost 7 bases and J lost 0, with 10 bases in between. Germline V gene lookup returns CDR1 SNHLY and CDR2 FYNNEI. This chain's CDR3 is CASNEQASNQPQHF. The CDR3 coding sequence is TGTGCCAGCAATGAGCAGGCTAGCAATCAGCCCCAGCATTTT.

V and J are TRBV7-9 and TRBJ2-1, with a possible D match to TRBD1 (6 bases). CDR3 length: 17 amino acids. V lost 6 bases to trimming and J lost 4 bases, with 22 bases between them. Germline lookup yields CDR1 SEHNR and CDR2 FQNEAQ (reference sequence). The CDR3 sequence: CASRPPHRVGIYNEQFF. DNA for the CDR3: TGTGCCAGCAGGCCCCCCCACAGGGTGGGGATTTACAATGAGCAGTTCTTC.

V usage is TRBV6-5 and J usage is TRBJ2-5; maybe TRBD2 (6 bases). Between the trimmed V and J ends, which lost 10 bases and 5 bases, there was a span of 17 bases. CDR1 MNHEY and CDR2 SVGAGI come from the germline V gene. The CDR3 runs 13 residues. The CDR3 reads CAIRSGAGETQYF. The CDR3 coding sequence is TGTGCCATCCGTTCTGGGGCGGGGGAGACCCAGTACTTC.

The rearrangement joins TRBV28 to TRBJ2-1; TRBD2 matches at 9 bases. Germline trimming cut 10 bases from V and 5 bases from J; bases unmatched to any gene: 9. Germline CDR1 reads MDHEN; CDR2 reads SYDVKM. This CDR3 has 14 amino acids. The CDR3 DNA sequence: TGTGCCACCTTAACTAGCGGGCATGACAATGAGCAGTTCTTC. Translated: CATLTSGHDNEQFF.

The CDR3 DNA reads TGTGCCAGCAGTCAAATCGAGCAGTACTTC. Protein product: CASSQIEQYF. This chain joins TRBV28 and TRBJ2-7; D gene ambiguous. The CDR3 consists of 10 residues. Per germline, CDR1 MDHEN and CDR2 SYDVKM. V lost 5 bases, J lost 6 bases, and 5 bases lay in between.

This rearrangement joins TRBV4-1 to TRBJ1-4, with D tentatively TRBD1 (6 bases). Trimming left V 1 base short and J 3 bases short, with 12 bases between. This CDR3 is built from 16 residues. The germline V gene has CDR1 MGHRA and CDR2 YSYEKL. The DNA for the CDR3 is TGCGCCAGCAGCCAAGGGGTCAGGGGATCTAATGAAAAACTGTTTTTT. Its translation is CASSQGVRGSNEKLFF.

This chain joins TRBV3-1 (or the pseudogene TRBV3-2) and TRBJ2-3; perhaps TRBD2 as D (6 bases). Germline V gives CDR1 LGHDT, CDR2 YNNKEL (reference sequence). CDR3 length: 15 amino acids. The V gene lost 2 bases and the J gene lost 1 base, with 10 bases spanning the gap. The CDR3 is CASSQWRGGTDTQYF. The CDR3 DNA reads TGTGCCAGCAGCCAATGGCGGGGTGGCACAGATACGCAGTATTTT.

This clone was seen more than once but under ten times. This sequence joins TRBV5-1 and TRBJ2-7; D perhaps matches TRBD1 (5 bases). The germline V gene has CDR1 SGHRS and CDR2 YFSETQ. V was clipped by 1 base and J by 7 bases, with 9 bases between them. The CDR3 is 12 residues long. The CDR3, as DNA: TGCGCCAGCAGCTTGTCAGGGCGTGAGCAGTACTTC. Protein: CASSLSGREQYF. The full variable domain, rest sourced from reference TRBV5-1 and TRBJ2-7, is KAGVTQTPRYLIKTRGQQVTLSCSPISGHRSVSWYQQTPGQGLQFLFEYFSETQRNKGNFPGRFSGRQFSNSRSEMNVSTLELGDSALYLCASSLSGREQYFGPGTRLTVT.

This chain links TRBV9 with TRBJ2-1; TRBD1 matches at 8 bases. J lost 7 bases, V lost 0 bases, and 9 bases had no gene match. CDR3 length: 16 amino acids. The germline V gene has CDR1 SGDLS and CDR2 YYNGEE. CDR3: CASSVEFQGAWNEQFF. CDR3 in DNA: TGTGCCAGCAGCGTAGAGTTCCAGGGGGCTTGGAATGAGCAGTTCTTC.

The count of this clone is one. The rearrangement joins TRBV2 to TRBJ1-4; 9 bases align to TRBD1. The CDR3 spans 15 residues. J gave up 6 bases and V 4 bases, and 6 bases lay outside the gene matches. Looked up from germline, CDR1 is SNHLY and CDR2 is FYNNEI. The CDR3 spells CASSGTTGGYEKLFF. CDR3 nucleotides: TGTGCCAGCAGTGGAACGACAGGGGGGTATGAAAAACTGTTTTTT.

This clone showed up just a few times. The chain employs TRBV14 and TRBJ2-3; 9 nucleotides match TRBD1. Germline V gives CDR1 SGHDN, CDR2 FVKESK. The CDR3 has 17 residues. J lost 0 bases, V lost 4 bases, and 8 bases had no gene match. CDR3 sequence: CASSRTYRGLSTDTQYF. The CDR3 DNA is TGTGCCAGCAGCCGCACCTACAGGGGGCTTAGCACAGATACGCAGTATTTT. Combining the CDR3 with reference TRBV14 and TRBJ2-3 gives the whole variable domain EAGVTQFPSHSVIEKGQTVTLRCDPISGHDNLYWYRRVMGKEIKFLLHFVKESKQDESGMPNNRFLAERTGGTYSTLKVQPAELEDSGVYFCASSRTYRGLSTDTQYFGPGTRLTVL.

The V call is TRBV3-1 (or the pseudogene TRBV3-2), the J call TRBJ1-5; D is perhaps TRBD1 (6 bases). Trimming pared 5 bases from V and 5 bases from J, leaving 10 bases between. The CDR3 covers 13 residues. Germline V gene data show CDR1 as LGHDT and CDR2 as YNNKEL (reference sequence). In DNA, the CDR3 is TGTGCCAGCAGCTTACAGGGAGATCAGCCCCAGCATTTT. It yields the protein CASSLQGDQPQHF.

This sequence joins TRBV3-1 (or the pseudogene TRBV3-2) and TRBJ2-7, with TRBD2 matching 7 bases. Germline trimming cut 1 base from V and 3 bases from J; bases unmatched to any gene: 6. Germline CDR1 LGHDT, CDR2 YNNKEL (reference sequence). This CDR3 spans 15 amino acids. The CDR3 DNA reads as TGTGCCAGCAGCCAAGTAGCGGGCAATATCTACGAGCAGTACTTC. It specifies CASSQVAGNIYEQYF.

This rearrangement joins TRBV3-1 (or the pseudogene TRBV3-2) to TRBJ1-4; 9 bases map to TRBD1. The germline V gene has CDR1 LGHDT and CDR2 YNNKEL (reference sequence). The CDR3 extends over 22 amino acids. The V segment lost 1 base and the J segment 2 bases; nucleotides outside the gene matches: 20. The CDR3 nucleotides are TGTGCCAGCAGCCAAGTTCTTAAAGACGGGACAGGGATCTATCGGACTAATGAAAAACTGTTTTTT. Translated: CASSQVLKDGTGIYRTNEKLFF.

The chain employs TRBV5-1 and TRBJ1-3; maybe TRBD1 (5 bases). Germline V CDR1 and CDR2: SGHRS, YFSETQ. Trimming took 0 bases from V and 7 from J, leaving 20 bases between them. This CDR3 is 17 amino acids long. The CDR3 region is CASSLVPPTGPGNTIYF. The DNA for the CDR3 is TGCGCCAGCAGCTTGGTCCCCCCCACAGGCCCAGGGAACACCATATATTTT.

In its sample, this clone was seen once. This chain connects TRBV29-1 to TRBJ1-3; D gene ambiguous. This CDR3 comprises 14 residues. V lost 1 base to trimming and J lost 3 bases, with 10 bases between them. Germline CDR1 and CDR2: SQVTM and ANQGSEA. CDR3 coding DNA: TGCAGCGTTGAAGGGCCCTCGGGTGGAAACACCATATATTTT. Amino acid sequence: CSVEGPSGGNTIYF. Variable domain in full (rest from reference TRBV29-1 and TRBJ1-3): SAVISQKPSRDICQRGTSLTIQCQVDSQVTMMFWYRQQPGQSLTLIATANQGSEATYESGFVIDKFPISRPNLTFSTLTVSNMSPEDSSIYLCSVEGPSGGNTIYFGEGSWLTVV.

This chain links TRBV9 with TRBJ2-5, with 8 positions matching TRBD2. The CDR3 extends over 17 amino acids. The V gene's germline CDR1 is SGDLS and CDR2 YYNGEE. J gave up 4 bases and V 1 base, and 12 bases lay outside the gene matches. DNA for the CDR3: TGTGCCAGCAGCGTACTAGGTGCGGGGGGACGCCGAGAGACCCAGTACTTC. It yields the protein CASSVLGAGGRRETQYF.

The V and J genes are TRBV5-1 and TRBJ2-6, with D perhaps matching TRBD1 (6 bases). The CDR3 is 15 amino acids. V was clipped by 2 bases and J by 4 bases, with 10 bases between them. CDR1 is SGHRS and CDR2 is YFSETQ in the germline V gene. The CDR3 spells CASSFQGTGANVLTF. In DNA form, the CDR3 reads TGCGCCAGCAGCTTTCAGGGGACAGGGGCCAACGTCCTGACTTTC.

The chain is built from TRBV10-3 and TRBJ1-5, with unresolved D. The CDR3 sequence is 14 residues long. V was pared by 0 bases and J by 4 bases, with 7 bases between. Germline loops: CDR1 ENHRY, CDR2 SYGVKD. The chain's CDR3 is CAISESERNQPQHF. The CDR3 DNA sequence: TGTGCCATCAGTGAGTCTGAGCGGAATCAGCCCCAGCATTTT.

The V and J genes are TRBV28 and TRBJ2-7; possible D gene TRBD1, 5 bases. The V end lost 3 bases, the J end lost 5 bases, and 11 bases lay between the germline ends. The germline CDR1 and CDR2 sequences are MDHEN and SYDVKM. The CDR3 loop spans 13 amino acids. CDR3 nucleotides: TGTGCCAGCAGTTTTGTGAAGGGGAACGAGCAGTACTTC. Encoded protein: CASSFVKGNEQYF.

The chain couples TRBV5-4 to TRBJ2-1; 11 nucleotides agree with TRBD2. This CDR3 comprises 15 residues. Looked up from germline, CDR1 is SGHNT and CDR2 is YYREEE (reference sequence). V dropped 2 bases and J dropped 8; count of bases not matched to a gene: 6. Written as DNA, the CDR3 is TGTGCCAGCAGCTTTACTAGCGGGGGTAGGGATGAGCAGTTCTTC. Protein product: CASSFTSGGRDEQFF.

V and J are TRBV13 and TRBJ2-3, with TRBD2 matching 7 bases. V trimming: 4 bases; J trimming: 9 bases; junction bases outside the gene matches: 7. The CDR3 has 13 amino acids. Per the germline V gene, CDR1 is PRHDT and CDR2 is FYEKMQ (reference sequence). CDR3 region: CASSYSSGGTQYF. The CDR3 bases are TGTGCCAGCAGCTACTCCTCCGGGGGGACGCAGTATTTT.

The chain joins TRBV18 to TRBJ1-5; 9 positions match TRBD1. The CDR3 is made up of 18 amino acids. With 6 bases clipped from V and 0 bases from J, the junction kept 12 bases outside the gene matches. Per germline, CDR1 KGHSH and CDR2 LQKENI. In DNA form, the CDR3 reads TGTGCCAGCTCCCAAAACCCCACGGGACAGGGTAGCAATCAGCCCCAGCATTTT. This codes for CASSQNPTGQGSNQPQHF.

The V gene is TRBV7-2, the J gene TRBJ2-2; D unresolved. This CDR3 region has 12 residues. V shed 5 bases and J shed 3 bases, with 4 bases lying between them. Germline V CDR1 and CDR2: SGHTA, FQGNSA. CDR3 coding DNA: TGTGCCAGCAGCCCCTACACCGGGGAGCTGTTTTTT. Its translation: CASSPYTGELFF. The whole variable domain, filled in from reference TRBV7-2 and TRBJ2-2, reads GAGVSQSPSNKVTEKGKDVELRCDPISGHTALYWYRQSLGQGLEFLIYFQGNSAPDKSGLPSDRFSAERTGGSVSTLTIQRTQQEDSAVYLCASSPYTGELFFGEGSRLTVL.

This clone appeared once. This chain connects TRBV28 to TRBJ2-3; weak D call: TRBD1 (6 bases). Germline V gives CDR1 MDHEN, CDR2 SYDVKM. This CDR3 has 15 amino acids. Deletions cut 5 bases from V and 0 bases from J, with 12 bases between. CDR3 nucleotide sequence: TGTGCCAGCAGTCAACAGGGAACCAGCACAGATACGCAGTATTTT. Translated, it gives CASSQQGTSTDTQYF.

The rearrangement joins TRBV19 to TRBJ2-1, with D unclear. Germline V gives CDR1 LNHDA, CDR2 SQIVND (reference sequence). The CDR3 contains 12 residues. The V end was cut by 0 bases, the J end by 9 bases, with 6 bases between. CDR3 nucleotides: TGTGCCAGTAGTATAGATGTTCGTGAGCAGTTCTTC. Protein product: CASSIDVREQFF.

The CDR3 DNA reads TGTGCCAGCAGCCCATACACAGGGGCGGGAAGGGAGCTGTTTTTT. Protein: CASSPYTGAGRELFF. The chain combines TRBV4-2 with TRBJ2-2, with D possibly being TRBD1 (7 bases). The V gene's germline CDR1 is LGHNA and CDR2 YNFKEQ. V dropped 4 bases and J dropped 9 bases, with 18 bases sitting between them. This CDR3 spans 15 amino acids.

The rearrangement links TRBV6-1 to TRBJ2-1; 8 bases match TRBD1. Germline-derived CDR1 and CDR2 are MNHNS and SASEGT. Losses at the gene ends were 3 bases for V and 4 bases for J; bases not matched to a gene: 2. The CDR3 contains 14 residues. CDR3 region: CASSEDRVYNEQFF. The CDR3 nucleotides are TGTGCCAGCAGTGAGGACAGGGTATACAATGAGCAGTTCTTC.

This sequence joins TRBV18 and TRBJ1-1; possibly TRBD1 for D (5 bases). The V and J ends lost 2 bases and 1 base respectively, with 5 bases between them. This CDR3 is 13 amino acids long. Germline lookup yields CDR1 KGHSH and CDR2 LQKENI. CDR3 residues: CASSPGQNTEAFF. CDR3 DNA: TGTGCCAGCTCACCAGGACAGAACACTGAAGCTTTCTTT.

J is TRBJ1-5 and V is TRBV15, with D uncertain. Germline CDR1 reads LNHNV; CDR2 reads YYDKDF (reference sequence). Trimming cost V 0 bases and J 2 bases, with 8 bases left between them. This CDR3 has 15 amino acids. CDR3 protein: CATSRDGRGNQPQHF. CDR3 sequence (DNA): TGTGCCACCAGCAGAGATGGGAGGGGCAATCAGCCCCAGCATTTT.

This chain links TRBV7-7 with TRBJ2-7, with D uncertain. The CDR3 runs 14 residues. Germline loops: CDR1 SSHAT, CDR2 FNYEAQ (reference sequence). V lost 5 bases, J lost 2 bases, and 13 bases lay in between. The CDR3 protein is CASSELPGPYEQYF. The CDR3 region has the DNA TGTGCCAGCAGCGAACTTCCGGGTCCCTACGAGCAGTACTTC.